This T cell receptor (beta chain) derives from a study of blood T cell repertoires in COVID-19. Study in general: COVID-19 samples from acute and convalescent phases originated in the United States, Italy and Spain. From T cells, B-cell-depleted T cells, or PBMCs came the material, which was cDNA or gDNA.

Deletions cut 8 bases from V and 1 base from J, with 9 bases between. Germline values: CDR1 SGHAT, CDR2 FQNNGV. The CDR3 has 13 amino acids. Per the study methods: Researchers report that nucleated cell counts were estimated from reference gene primer amplification. Using immunoSEQ multiplex PCR, the repertoire was profiled, and TCRdb retains in-frame clones only, with some absent. V, J and clone size derive from that table, while D and trimming were established from the DNA sequence. This table has 57,000 or so clones, around four fifths appearing once. The receptor comes from a man in his 70s with acute or convalescent COVID-19. Sequencing was performed on peripheral blood. The chain links TRBV11-2 to TRBJ2-1, with D unclear. The CDR3 sequence: CASEVDSYNEQFF. For the CDR3, the DNA is TGTGCCAGCGAGGTCGATTCCTACAATGAGCAGTTCTTC. Combining the CDR3 with reference TRBV11-2 and TRBJ2-1 gives the whole variable domain EAGVAQSPRYKIIEKRQSVAFWCNPISGHATLYWYQQILGQGPKLLIQFQNNGVVDDSQLPKDRFSAERLKGVDSTLKIQPAKLEDSAVYLCASEVDSYNEQFFGPGTRLTVL.